This TCR beta chain was profiled in a study of CD4 T cells in relation to SARS-CoV-2 and coronaviruses. Study-wide background: The negative reference was HIV-1 Nef peptide pool or peptide-free culture. Shared crossreactive spike epitopes were mapped to their HLA restriction.

Assay used: immunoSEQ multiplex PCR; TCRdb lists only in-frame clones, some missing. The data show more than 15,000 clones, with about 78% seen just once and around 20% held by the top ten. Turning to this clone: What it binds is not known.

Unexposed donor CD4+ T cells date from about 2011-2019, before the COVID-19 pandemic. Isolation of CD4+ T cells took place after about eleven days in culture. As cell numbers allowed, unexposed-donor CD4+ T cells faced SARS-CoV-2 S/N and four cold-coronavirus spikes. Germline V gene data show CDR1 as MNHEY and CDR2 as SVGAGI. This CDR3 has 15 amino acids. V was clipped by 2 bases and J by 6 bases, with 13 bases between them. V and J are TRBV6-5 and TRBJ2-2; perhaps TRBD1 as D (5 bases). The specimen sequenced was CD4+ T cells from PBMCs, cultured in vitro. This sequence was found in a human donor in good health. CDR3 region: CASSYRRERSGELFF. The DNA for the CDR3 is TGTGCCAGCAGTTACCGCAGGGAACGCTCCGGGGAGCTGTTTTTT.